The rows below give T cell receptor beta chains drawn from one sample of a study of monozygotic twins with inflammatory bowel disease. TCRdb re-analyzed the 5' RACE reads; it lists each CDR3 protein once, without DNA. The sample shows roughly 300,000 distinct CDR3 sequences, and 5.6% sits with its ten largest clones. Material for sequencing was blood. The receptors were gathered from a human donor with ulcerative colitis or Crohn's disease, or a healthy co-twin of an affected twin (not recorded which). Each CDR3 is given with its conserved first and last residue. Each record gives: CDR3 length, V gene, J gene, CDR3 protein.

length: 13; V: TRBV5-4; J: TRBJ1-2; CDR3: CASSNRDSYGYTF
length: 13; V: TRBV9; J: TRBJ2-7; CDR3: CASSETGTTEQYF
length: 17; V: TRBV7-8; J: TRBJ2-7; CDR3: CASSPEWTGLLLYEQYF
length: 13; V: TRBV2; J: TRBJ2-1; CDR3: CASSEWRVNEQFF
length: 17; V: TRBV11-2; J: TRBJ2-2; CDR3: CASSLDLGQGPTGELFF
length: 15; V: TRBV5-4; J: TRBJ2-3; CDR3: CASRIDPAGTDTQYF
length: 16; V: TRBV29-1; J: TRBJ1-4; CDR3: CSVLPTHGTRNEKLFF
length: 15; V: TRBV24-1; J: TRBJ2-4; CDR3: CATSDSGTAKNIQYF
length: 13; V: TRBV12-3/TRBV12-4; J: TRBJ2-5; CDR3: CASSFGKQETQYF
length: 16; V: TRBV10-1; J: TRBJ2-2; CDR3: CASADGAGGLTGELFF
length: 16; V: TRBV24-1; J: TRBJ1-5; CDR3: CATSETGQGQNQPQHF
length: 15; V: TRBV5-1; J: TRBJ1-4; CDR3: CASSLATGTNEKLFF
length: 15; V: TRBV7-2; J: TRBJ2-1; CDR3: CASSDRDRGYNEQFF
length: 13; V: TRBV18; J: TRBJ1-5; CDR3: CASSPGNNQPQHF
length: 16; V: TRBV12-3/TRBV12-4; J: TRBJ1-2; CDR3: CASSFPRNRGVYGYTF
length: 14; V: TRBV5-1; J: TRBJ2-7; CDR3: CASSLVRGSYEQYF
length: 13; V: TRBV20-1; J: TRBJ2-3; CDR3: CSASGSLRDTQYF
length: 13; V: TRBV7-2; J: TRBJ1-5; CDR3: CASSSRGGQPQHF
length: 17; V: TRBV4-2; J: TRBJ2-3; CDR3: CASSQDFGSGYTDTQYF
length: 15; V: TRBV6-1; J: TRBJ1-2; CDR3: CASSEDGQFYYGYTF
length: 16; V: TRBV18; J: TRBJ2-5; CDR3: CASSPNPGQTEGAQYF
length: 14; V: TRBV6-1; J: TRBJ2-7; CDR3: CASRLQTGSYEQYF
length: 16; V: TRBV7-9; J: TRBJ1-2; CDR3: CASSLATASSGYGYTF
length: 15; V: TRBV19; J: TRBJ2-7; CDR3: CASSVASGSLYEQYF
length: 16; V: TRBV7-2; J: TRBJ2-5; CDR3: CASSGYGTRGQETQYF
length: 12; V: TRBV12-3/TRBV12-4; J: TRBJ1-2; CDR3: CASGESTHGYTF
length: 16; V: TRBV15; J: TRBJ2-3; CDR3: CATSRDPAGGIDTQYF
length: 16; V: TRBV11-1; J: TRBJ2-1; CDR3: CASSLSGRRSYNEQFF
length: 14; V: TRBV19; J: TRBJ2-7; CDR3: CASSASATSYEQYF
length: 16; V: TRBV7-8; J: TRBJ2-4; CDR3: CASSRSISGVKNMQYF
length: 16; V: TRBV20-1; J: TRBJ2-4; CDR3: CSARDNRGQAKNIQYF
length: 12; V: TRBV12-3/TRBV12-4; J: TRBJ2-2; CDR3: CASNPQAGELFF
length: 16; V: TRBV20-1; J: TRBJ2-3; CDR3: CSARPATGELTDTQYF
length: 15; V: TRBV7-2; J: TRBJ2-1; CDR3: CASSLLAGIYNEQFF
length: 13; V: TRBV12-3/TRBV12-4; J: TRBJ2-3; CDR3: CASSGGRVDTQYF
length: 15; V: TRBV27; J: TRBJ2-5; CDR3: CASRLWAQAVETQYF
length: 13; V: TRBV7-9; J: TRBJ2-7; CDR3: CASSFSTGAIRDF
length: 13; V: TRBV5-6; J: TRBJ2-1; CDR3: CASSLGGQLRQFF
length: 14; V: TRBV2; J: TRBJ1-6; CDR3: CASQFGFGGPPLHF
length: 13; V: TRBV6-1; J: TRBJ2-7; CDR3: CASSEAAGYEQYF
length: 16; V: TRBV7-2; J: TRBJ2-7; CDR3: CASSLHGGGTFLEQYF
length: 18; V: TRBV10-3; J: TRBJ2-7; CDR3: CAIKTARGVLGESYEQYF
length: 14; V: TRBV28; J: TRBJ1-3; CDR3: CASTLGGVGNTIYF
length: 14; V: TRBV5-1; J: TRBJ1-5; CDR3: CASSLQGLREPQHF
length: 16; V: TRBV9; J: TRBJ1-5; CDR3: CASSATGQGTNQPQHF
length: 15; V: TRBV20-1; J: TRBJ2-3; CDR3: CSARESSGGADTQYF
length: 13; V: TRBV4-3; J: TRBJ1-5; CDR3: CASSLESNQPQHF
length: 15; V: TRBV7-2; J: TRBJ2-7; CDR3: CASSLALDRANEQYF
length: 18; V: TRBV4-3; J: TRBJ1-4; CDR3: CASSQGGGFSATNEKLFF
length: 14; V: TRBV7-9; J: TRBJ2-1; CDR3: CASSWRGTYNEQFF
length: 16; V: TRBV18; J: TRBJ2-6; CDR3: CASSPRGGAGANVLTF
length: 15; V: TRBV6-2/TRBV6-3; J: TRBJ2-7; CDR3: CASREDRGKVGEQYF
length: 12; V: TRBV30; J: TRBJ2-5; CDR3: CAWSVSGGTQYF
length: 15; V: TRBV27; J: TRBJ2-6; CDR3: CASRGVGSGANVLTF
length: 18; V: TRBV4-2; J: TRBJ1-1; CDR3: CASSQGGQGSRVNTEAFF